These 23 T cell receptor beta chains came from one sample sequenced in a study. TCRdb re-called the 5' RACE reads with MiXCR, one entry per CDR3 protein. The data show about 61,000 distinct CDR3 sequences, around 30% seen once. The specimen sequenced was tumor-infiltrating naive CD4+ T cells sorted from the breast tumor. As for subset: naive CD4+ T cells, CD4+CD45RA+CD25-. These receptors all stem from a female donor with breast cancer.

About this clonotype: Given a much more abundant clone one base away, this may be a read error. This chain links TRBV20-1 with TRBJ2-3, with 10 bases that match TRBD2. This CDR3 comprises 15 residues. Germline V gene data show CDR1 as DFQATT and CDR2 as SNEGSKA (reference sequence). CDR3 loop: CSTRGLAGATDTQYF. CDR3 in DNA: TGCAGTACTAGAGGTCTAGCGGGGGCAACAGATACGCAGTATTTT.

The chain couples TRBV29-1 to TRBJ1-1, with D possibly TRBD1 on 6 matching bases. Germline lookup yields CDR1 SQVTM and CDR2 ANQGSEA. The CDR3 is made up of 14 amino acids. The V gene lost 8 bases and the J gene lost 0 bases, with 16 bases spanning the gap. CDR3 DNA sequence: TGCAGCTACTCCTTAAACAGGGTGAACACTGAAGCTTTCTTT. This gives the protein CSYSLNRVNTEAFF.

Remarks on this clonotype: In this CDR3 the conserved last residue, phenylalanine or tryptophan, is missing, so a read error is likely. Here the CDR3 reads CSARSPDRGNTEAFL. CDR3 coding DNA: TGCAGTGCTCGGAGCCCGGACAGGGGAAACACTGAAGCTTTCCTT. The chain employs TRBV20-1 and TRBJ1-1, with 9 bases aligning to TRBD1. This CDR3 is built from 15 residues. Germline CDR1 DFQATT, CDR2 SNEGSKA (reference sequence). Trimming took 5 bases from V and 2 from J; bases not matched to a gene: 9.

The V call is TRBV10-3, the J call TRBJ2-7, with 8 bases matching TRBD2. J was trimmed by 3 bases and V by 8 bases; bases with no gene match: 9. Germline lookup yields CDR1 ENHRY and CDR2 SYGVKD. The CDR3 loop spans 14 amino acids. The CDR3 region is CAIGPRSGSYEQYF. DNA of the CDR3: TGTGCCATCGGGCCGAGAAGCGGGAGCTACGAGCAGTACTTC.

The count of this clonotype is one. The V gene is TRBV6-1, the J gene TRBJ2-3; D call uncertain. This CDR3 region has 12 residues. Per germline, CDR1 MNHNS and CDR2 SASEGT. Between the trimmed V and J ends, which lost 0 bases and 6 bases, there was a span of 4 bases. CDR3 sequence reads: CASSEAPDTQYF. CDR3 nucleotide sequence: TGTGCCAGCAGTGAAGCGCCTGATACGCAGTATTTT.

This clonotype was picked up a small number of times. The rearrangement joins TRBV3-1 to TRBJ1-1, with 9 bases aligning to TRBD1. V was clipped by 5 bases and J by 10 bases; unmatched bases: 8. The CDR3 consists of 13 residues. Germline V gene sequence: CDR1 LGHDT, CDR2 YNNKEL (reference sequence). CDR3 DNA sequence: TGTGCCAGCAGCTACAGTGACAGGGGGAGAGCTTTCTTT. Residues: CASSYSDRGRAFF.

This chain connects TRBV24-1 to TRBJ2-1; D is perhaps TRBD2 (5 bases). From germline, CDR1 is KGHDR and CDR2 SFDVKD. The CDR3 loop spans 12 amino acids. V shed 5 bases and J shed 8 bases, with 9 bases lying between them. The CDR3, as DNA: TGTGCCACCAGTGCTCTAGCCCATGAGCAGTTCTTC. Translation gives CATSALAHEQFF.

About this clonotype: Since the CDR3 does not end with the conserved phenylalanine or tryptophan, this likely comes from a read error. The chain employs TRBV4-3 and TRBJ2-4, with 7 bases fitting TRBD2. The junction had 7 bases not matched to a gene; V was cut back by 3 bases and J by 5 bases. Germline assignment: CDR1 LGHNA and CDR2 YSLEER. This CDR3 contains 15 residues. CDR3 sequence reads: CASSQRGTSQNIQYC. In DNA, the CDR3 is TGCGCCAGCAGCCAGCGGGGGACCTCGCAAAACATTCAGTACTGC.

Points on this clonotype: Given a much more abundant clone one base away, this may be a read error. The rearrangement links TRBV7-2 to TRBJ2-5, with 8 bases identical to TRBD2. The CDR3 runs 16 residues. Germline CDR1 reads SGHTA; CDR2 reads FQGNSA. The CDR3 DNA follows: TGTGCCAACAGCTTAGATAGCGGGGCGCTACAAGAGACCCAGTACTTC. Translation gives CANSLDSGALQETQYF.

This clonotype was counted a single time. One end of the junction does not line up with germline, which may come from a read error. V is TRBV24-1 and J is TRBJ2-3, with D perhaps assigned TRBD1 or TRBD2 (6 bases each). The length of the CDR3 is 16 residues. Germline values: CDR1 KGHDR, CDR2 SFDVKD. The CDR3 region is CATSDAGYGGTDTQYF. The CDR3 nucleotides read TGTGCCACCAGTGATGCAGGGTACGGGGGCACAGATACGCAGTATTTC.

This clonotype was seen only a few times. The rearrangement joins TRBV5-1 to TRBJ1-1; D remains unclear. V was pared by 0 bases and J by 0 bases, with 6 bases between. The CDR3 covers 14 residues. Germline V gives CDR1 SGHRS, CDR2 YFSETQ. CDR3 sequence: CASSLDVMNTEAFF. The CDR3 region has the DNA TGCGCCAGCAGCTTGGACGTCATGAACACTGAAGCTTTCTTT.

The gene calls are TRBV9 and TRBJ2-3, with D uncertain. With 0 bases removed from V and 5 bases from J, the gap between germline ends came to 19 bases. Looked up from germline, CDR1 is SGDLS and CDR2 is YYNGEE. This CDR3 contains 17 residues. The CDR3: CASSVGPTGQSGDTQYF. CDR3 in DNA: TGTGCCAGCAGCGTAGGTCCAACGGGCCAAAGTGGAGATACGCAGTATTTT.

This clonotype was observed a few times. This sequence joins TRBV6-5 and TRBJ2-3; a possible D gene is TRBD1 (5 bases). The ends were cut back, 6 bases at V and 4 bases at J, with 11 bases in the middle. Per the germline V gene, CDR1 is MNHEY and CDR2 is SVGAGI. CDR3 length: 13 residues. CDR3 coding DNA: TGTGCCAGCAGGTTCAAAGGGGCAGATACGCAGTATTTT. It translates to CASRFKGADTQYF.

This clonotype has at least ten counts. The V call is TRBV5-1, the J call TRBJ2-5; D may be TRBD2 (5 bases). Germline V gene data show CDR1 as SGHRS and CDR2 as YFSETQ. V shed 7 bases and J shed 5 bases, with 15 bases lying between them. There are 13 residues in the CDR3. In DNA form, the CDR3 reads TGCGCCAGCTACACCCGACCGGGGGAGACCCAGTACTTC. Its translation: CASYTRPGETQYF.

In its sample, this clonotype was seen a few times. The chain employs TRBV2 and TRBJ2-2; tentatively, D is TRBD1 (6 bases). Germline values: CDR1 SNHLY, CDR2 FYNNEI. V shed 1 base and J shed 6 bases, with 6 bases lying between them. CDR3 length: 13 amino acids. CDR3 bases: TGTGCCAGCAGTGAAGGACAGGCCGGGGAGCTGTTTTTT. Protein product: CASSEGQAGELFF.

In its sample, this clonotype is medium-sized (0.01 to 0.1%). The V gene is TRBV4-1, the J gene TRBJ2-2, with D possibly being TRBD2 (7 bases). The CDR3 is 18 residues long. V was clipped by 0 bases and J by 6 bases, with 20 bases between them. Germline V gives CDR1 MGHRA, CDR2 YSYEKL. As DNA, the CDR3 is TGCGCCAGCAGCCAAGATCTGGCGGGGGCCCAGACAGCCGGGGAGCTGTTTTTT. Translating gives CASSQDLAGAQTAGELFF.

This clonotype showed up just a few times. The chain carries TRBV7-2 and TRBJ2-5; no clear D gene. In germline, CDR1 is SGHTA, CDR2 FQGNSA. This CDR3 has 13 amino acids. The V end lost 0 bases, the J end lost 3 bases, and 5 bases lay between the germline ends. The CDR3 sequence: CASSLAREETQYF. The CDR3 DNA sequence: TGTGCCAGCAGCTTAGCCCGGGAAGAGACCCAGTACTTC.

The sample holds a few counts of this clonotype. The rearrangement uses TRBV12-3 or TRBV12-4 and TRBJ2-5; D gene ambiguous. This CDR3 is 13 amino acids long. V gave up 5 bases and J gave up 2 bases, with 9 bases separating them. The CDR3 DNA reads as TGTGCCAGCAGTCAAGACTCGCAAGAGACCCAGTACTTC. Its protein is CASSQDSQETQYF.

The rearrangement links TRBV24-1 to TRBJ2-5; TRBD2 matches 7 bases. V lost 2 bases, J lost 4 bases, and 6 bases stayed unmatched. Germline V gene data show CDR1 as KGHDR and CDR2 as SFDVKD. This CDR3 is built from 15 residues. In DNA, the CDR3 is TGTGCCACCAGTGATTCGTCCGGGGAGGGAGAGACCCAGTACTTC. Translation: CATSDSSGEGETQYF.

This clonotype was observed a few times. J is TRBJ2-2 and V is TRBV12-3 or TRBV12-4; no clear D gene. Trimming took 3 bases from V and 4 from J, leaving 9 bases between them. This CDR3 has 14 residues. CDR3: CASSFVYPTGELFF. The CDR3 DNA sequence: TGTGCCAGCAGTTTTGTATATCCCACCGGGGAGCTGTTTTTT.

This clonotype was observed many times. The V gene is TRBV7-2, the J gene TRBJ2-5; D uncertain. This CDR3 has 13 residues. The V gene's germline CDR1 is SGHTA and CDR2 FQGNSA. V gave up 5 bases and J gave up 2 bases, with 9 bases separating them. The CDR3 DNA is TGTGCCAGCAGCGTCCAGGATCAAGAGACCCAGTACTTC. Translation gives CASSVQDQETQYF.

This clonotype was seen a few times. CDR3 coding DNA: TGTGCCATCAGTGCGGGGGGGACTAGCGGACATACAAATGAGCAGTTCTTC. Its protein is CAISAGGTSGHTNEQFF. The chain carries TRBV10-3 and TRBJ2-1, with TRBD2 matching over 11 bases. V dropped 4 bases and J dropped 7; count of bases not matched to a gene: 12. Germline V gives CDR1 ENHRY, CDR2 SYGVKD. This CDR3 has 17 amino acids.

V gene TRBV28 combines with J gene TRBJ2-3, with 7 bases identical to TRBD2. This CDR3 has 14 residues. Germline loops: CDR1 MDHEN, CDR2 SYDVKM. Trimming at V came to 1 base and at J to 6 bases, leaving 4 bases not matched to a gene. For the CDR3, the DNA is TGTGCCAGCAGTTTATCGCGGGAGTTGGATACGCAGTATTTT. Protein: CASSLSRELDTQYF. Looking up the rest from reference TRBV28 and TRBJ2-3 gives the full variable domain: DVKVTQSSRYLVKRTGEKVFLECVQDMDHENMFWYRQDPGLGLRLIYFSYDVKMKEKGDIPEGYSVSREKKERFSLILESASTNQTSMYLCASSLSRELDTQYFGPGTRLTVL.